This TCR beta chain comes out of a study of blood T cell repertoires in COVID-19. Study context: The United States, Italy and Spain supplied acute and convalescent COVID-19 samples. In each case, the material was cDNA or gDNA derived from T cells, B-cell-depleted T cells, or PBMCs.

The CDR3 contains 16 residues. Germline CDR1 reads SGHTA; CDR2 reads FQGTGA. J was trimmed by 2 bases and V by 1 base; bases with no gene match: 4. There are a few counts of this clone. As handled by the study authors: For nucleated cells, counts were estimated from reference gene primer amplification. TCRdb keeps only in-frame clones here, not all; method: immunoSEQ multiplex PCR. V, J and clone size are those of that table, while D and trimming were read from the DNA. The sample lists roughly 75,000 clones, about 80% occurring once. The specimen was peripheral blood. The clonotype originates from a woman between 65 and 79 years old with acute or convalescent COVID-19. The rearrangement uses TRBV7-3 and TRBJ2-3, with TRBD2 matching over 9 bases. The CDR3 region has the DNA TGTGCCAGCAGCTTAATGGCGGGAGGGATCACAGATACGCAGTATTTT. Protein: CASSLMAGGITDTQYF.